The 6 T cell receptor beta chains given below trace back to one sample, sequenced in a study of T cells in Graves' hyperthyroidism and ophthalmopathy. RNA transcripts yielded amplified TCR beta CDR3 regions. The study used the HTBI primer set for a first-round RT-PCR of the TCR CDR3. MiXCR was run by TCRdb on the multiplex PCR reads, yielding one entry per CDR3 protein. The sample yields under 300,000 distinct CDR3 sequences, 20% to 25% seen once. The source material was blood. The receptors here all came from a man younger than 45 with Graves' ophthalmopathy.

The chain is built from TRBV7-9 and TRBJ2-7; D ambiguous. Trimming stripped 0 bases from V and 6 bases from J, with 12 bases between. In germline, CDR1 is SEHNR, CDR2 FQNEAQ (reference sequence). This CDR3 is built from 14 residues. The CDR3 DNA sequence: TGTGCCAGCAGCTTAGCGACCCCGAGTCCCGAGCAGTACTTC. Its translation: CASSLATPSPEQYF.

CDR3 region: CSAKDRRNTGELFF. The CDR3 DNA is TGCAGTGCTAAGGACAGAAGAAACACCGGGGAGCTGTTTTTT. This rearrangement joins TRBV20-1 to TRBJ2-2, with a weak D call TRBD1 (6 bases). This CDR3 is built from 14 residues. Per the germline V gene, CDR1 is DFQATT and CDR2 is SNEGSKA (reference sequence). V lost 4 bases, J lost 2 bases, and 11 bases lay in between.

The chain recombines TRBV7-8 with TRBJ1-1; no clear D. The germline V gene has CDR1 SGHVS and CDR2 FQNEAQ. Trimming cost V 5 bases and J 8 bases, with 18 bases left between them. This CDR3 is 14 amino acids long. Here the CDR3 reads CASSPSVRGTEAFF. DNA of the CDR3: TGTGCCAGCAGCCCTTCTGTACGGGGAACCGAAGCTTTCTTT.

This clonotype has a handful of counts. The chain combines TRBV7-9 with TRBJ2-5, with a weak D call TRBD1 (7 bases). Trimming cost V 2 bases and J 3 bases, with 19 bases left between them. The CDR3 has 17 amino acids. CDR1 is SEHNR and CDR2 is FQNEAQ in the germline V gene (reference sequence). This chain's CDR3 is CASSLHSVAGGKETQYF. CDR3 bases: TGTGCCAGCAGCTTACATTCGGTGGCAGGGGGGAAAGAGACCCAGTACTTC.

This clonotype has a handful of counts. The chain links TRBV29-1 to TRBJ2-1; 9 bases are a match to TRBD2. This CDR3 is built from 14 residues. Trimming removed 1 base from V and 3 bases from J; junction bases left unmatched: 1. Germline V gives CDR1 SQVTM, CDR2 ANQGSEA. Written as DNA, the CDR3 is TGCAGCGTTGAAGCTAGCGGGATCTACAATGAGCAGTTCTTC. It encodes CSVEASGIYNEQFF.

The chain carries TRBV20-1 and TRBJ1-6; 7 positions agree with TRBD1. The ends lost 6 bases at V and 7 bases at J; junction bases unmatched: 9. The CDR3 length is 14 residues. CDR1 is DFQATT, CDR2 SNEGSKA, per germline (reference sequence). CDR3 DNA sequence: TGCAGTGCCAGGGGGGGACGCTCCAATTCACCCCTCCACTTT. It specifies CSARGGRSNSPLHF.